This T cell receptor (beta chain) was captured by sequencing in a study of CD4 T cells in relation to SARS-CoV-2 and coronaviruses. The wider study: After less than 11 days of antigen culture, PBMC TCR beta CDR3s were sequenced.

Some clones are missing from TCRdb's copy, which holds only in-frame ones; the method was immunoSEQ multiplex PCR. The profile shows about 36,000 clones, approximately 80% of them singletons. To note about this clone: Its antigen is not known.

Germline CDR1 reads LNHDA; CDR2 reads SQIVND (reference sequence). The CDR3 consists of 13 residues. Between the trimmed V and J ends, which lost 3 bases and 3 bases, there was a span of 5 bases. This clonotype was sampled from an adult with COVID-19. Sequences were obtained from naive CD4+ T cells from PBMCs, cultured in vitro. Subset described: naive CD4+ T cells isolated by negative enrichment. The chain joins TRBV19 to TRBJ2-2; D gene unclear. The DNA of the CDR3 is TGTGCCAGTAGTATGTTGGACACCGGGGAGCTGTTTTTT. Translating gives CASSMLDTGELFF. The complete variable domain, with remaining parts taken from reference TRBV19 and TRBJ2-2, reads DGGITQSPKYLFRKEGQNVTLSCEQNLNHDAMYWYRQDPGQGLRLIYYSQIVNDFQKGDIAEGYSVSREKKESFPLTVTSAQKNPTAFYLCASSMLDTGELFFGEGSRLTVL.